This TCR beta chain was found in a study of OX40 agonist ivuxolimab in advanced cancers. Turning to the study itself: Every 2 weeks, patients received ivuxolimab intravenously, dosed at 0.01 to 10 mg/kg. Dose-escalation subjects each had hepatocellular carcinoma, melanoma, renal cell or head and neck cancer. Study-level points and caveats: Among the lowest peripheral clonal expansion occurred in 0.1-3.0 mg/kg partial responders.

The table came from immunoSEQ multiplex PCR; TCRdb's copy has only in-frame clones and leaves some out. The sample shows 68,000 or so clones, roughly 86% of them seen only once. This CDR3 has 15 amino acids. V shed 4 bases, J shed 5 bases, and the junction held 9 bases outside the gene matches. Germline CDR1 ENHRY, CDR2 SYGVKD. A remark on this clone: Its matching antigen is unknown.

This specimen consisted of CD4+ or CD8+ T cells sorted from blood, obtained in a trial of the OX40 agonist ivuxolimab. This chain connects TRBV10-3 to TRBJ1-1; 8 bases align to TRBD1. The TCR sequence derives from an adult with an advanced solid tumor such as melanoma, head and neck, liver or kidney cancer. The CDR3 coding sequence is TGTGCCATCAGTGCGGGACAGGCGGGGATTACTGAAGCTTTCTTT. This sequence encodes CAISAGQAGITEAFF.